These T cell receptor beta chains were read from a single sample in a study of T-cell memory formation after mild COVID-19. Each CDR3 protein is one row after TCRdb ran MiXCR on the 5' RACE reads. The sample lists 55,000 to 75,000 distinct CDR3 sequences, about 27% occurring once. Sequenced: PBMCs or a T cell subset sorted from them (not recorded which). The receptor source for this set is a man between 18 and 35 years old who had mild COVID-19 (a few samples of this study predate the infection). Cell type and time point are not known. Each CDR3 is given with its conserved first and last residue. D genes are given only for firm matches. For some rows the clone size is stated as once, few or many, or as a class when expanded; others skip it.

abundance: many
j_gene: TRBJ2-5
v_gene: TRBV6-6
d_gene: -
CDR3nt: TGTGCCAGCAGTTACTCAAACCCAGGGGGAGGTAAAGAGACCCAGTACTTC
CDR3aa: CASSYSNPGGGKETQYF

abundance: few
j_gene: TRBJ2-1
v_gene: TRBV10-3
d_gene: -
CDR3nt: TGTGCCATCACCAGCGGGTCCTACAATGAGCAGTTCTTC
CDR3aa: CAITSGSYNEQFF

abundance: -
j_gene: TRBJ2-7
v_gene: TRBV9
d_gene: -
CDR3nt: TGTGCCAGCAGCGTAGCCAATGGGGGAAGGGTCGAGCAGTACTTC
CDR3aa: CASSVANGGRVEQYF

abundance: few
j_gene: TRBJ1-2
v_gene: TRBV12-3/TRBV12-4
d_gene: -
CDR3nt: TGTGCCAGCAGTTTAGACGGGCCTCGTGGCTACACCTTC
CDR3aa: CASSLDGPRGYTF

abundance: few
j_gene: TRBJ2-2
v_gene: TRBV7-9
d_gene: -
CDR3nt: TGTGCCAGCAGCCCAAAGGCCGGGGATCCGAACACCGGGGAGCTGTTTTTT
CDR3aa: CASSPKAGDPNTGELFF

abundance: -
j_gene: TRBJ2-1
v_gene: TRBV6-2/TRBV6-3
d_gene: TRBD2
CDR3nt: TGTGCCAGCAGGGATGTAGCGGGGGGCACCAATGAGCAGTTCTTC
CDR3aa: CASRDVAGGTNEQFF

abundance: few
j_gene: TRBJ2-2
v_gene: TRBV5-1
d_gene: -
CDR3nt: TGCGCCAGCAGCTTCGCGGTAGCAGATACCGGGGAGCTGTTTTTT
CDR3aa: CASSFAVADTGELFF

abundance: few
j_gene: TRBJ1-2
v_gene: TRBV6-1
d_gene: -
CDR3nt: TGTGCCAGCACCTTACCGGGCTATGGCTACACCTTC
CDR3aa: CASTLPGYGYTF

abundance: -
j_gene: TRBJ2-3
v_gene: TRBV4-1
d_gene: -
CDR3nt: TGCGCCAGCAGCCCATTGTCCAGCACAGATACGCAGTATTTT
CDR3aa: CASSPLSSTDTQYF

abundance: -
j_gene: TRBJ2-4
v_gene: TRBV12-3/TRBV12-4
d_gene: -
CDR3nt: TGTGCCAGCACCACATCTCATCCGAGTATAGCCAAAAACATTCAGTACTTC
CDR3aa: CASTTSHPSIAKNIQYF

abundance: -
j_gene: TRBJ1-3
v_gene: TRBV20-1
d_gene: TRBD1
CDR3nt: TGCAGTGCTAGAGATGGGGACAGGGCTCTCCTTGGAAACACCATATATTTT
CDR3aa: CSARDGDRALLGNTIYF

abundance: -
j_gene: TRBJ2-3
v_gene: TRBV6-5
d_gene: TRBD1
CDR3nt: TGTGCCAGCACCTTTAGGACAGGGGGCACAGATACGCAGTATTTT
CDR3aa: CASTFRTGGTDTQYF

abundance: -
j_gene: TRBJ1-2
v_gene: TRBV6-2/TRBV6-3
d_gene: -
CDR3nt: TGTGCCAGCAGTTACACCCCAGGGGATGGCTACACCTTC
CDR3aa: CASSYTPGDGYTF

abundance: -
j_gene: TRBJ2-3
v_gene: TRBV7-2
d_gene: -
CDR3nt: TGTGCCACCGACTCGGGACTCCTGGGTACGCAGTATTTT
CDR3aa: CATDSGLLGTQYF

abundance: -
j_gene: TRBJ2-1
v_gene: TRBV3-1
d_gene: TRBD2
CDR3nt: TGTGCCAGCAGCCAAGTAACTAGCGGGGTCTACAATGAGCAGTTCTTC
CDR3aa: CASSQVTSGVYNEQFF

abundance: -
j_gene: TRBJ2-3
v_gene: TRBV2
d_gene: -
CDR3nt: TGTGCCAGCAGTGACAGTCATATGAGGGGCTCAGATACGCAGTATTTT
CDR3aa: CASSDSHMRGSDTQYF

abundance: few
j_gene: TRBJ2-1
v_gene: TRBV6-2/TRBV6-3
d_gene: TRBD2
CDR3nt: TGTGCCAGCAGTTGGTGGTCTAGCGGGGAGGATGAGCAGTTCTTC
CDR3aa: CASSWWSSGEDEQFF

abundance: -
j_gene: TRBJ1-6
v_gene: TRBV7-9
d_gene: -
CDR3nt: TGTGCCAGCAGCTTAGACGAAACAGGGAATTCACCCCTCCACTTT
CDR3aa: CASSLDETGNSPLHF

abundance: -
j_gene: TRBJ2-5
v_gene: TRBV4-1
d_gene: TRBD2
CDR3nt: TGCGCCAGCAGCCAAGATTACGTCTCGGCTAGCGGGAGGGCGGAGACCCAGTACTTC
CDR3aa: CASSQDYVSASGRAETQYF

abundance: -
j_gene: TRBJ1-5
v_gene: TRBV14
d_gene: -
CDR3nt: TGTGCCAGCAGCCAAGTAGAAGGATGGGATAGCAATCAGCCCCAGCATTTT
CDR3aa: CASSQVEGWDSNQPQHF

abundance: few
j_gene: TRBJ1-1
v_gene: TRBV7-8
d_gene: TRBD1
CDR3nt: TGTGCCAGCAGCACCCTAGGGGGGGACAGGGGGCGTCTTGACGACACTGAAGCTTTCTTT
CDR3aa: CASSTLGGDRGRLDDTEAFF